The rows below give T cell receptor beta chains drawn from one sample of a study of T cells in localized non-small cell lung cancer. TCRdb keeps only in-frame clones here, not all; method: immunoSEQ multiplex PCR. The repertoire includes tens of thousands of clones, 85% to 90% of them detected once, and about 2.3% sits in the top ten. The source was PBMCs, collected before any cancer treatment. These receptors all come from a man aged 35-69 years with stage II lung adenocarcinoma. The CDR3 runs from the conserved cysteine through the conserved F or W. The D gene is left open where the match is weak. A row's size may be missing; if present it is once, few, many or a size class.

d_call	cdr3_length	v_call	clone_size	j_call	cdr3_aa	cdr3_nt
.	11	TRBV19	.	TRBJ2-1	CASTLGGEQFF	TGTGCCAGTACCCTGGGAGGTGAGCAGTTCTTC
.	15	TRBV14	.	TRBJ1-2	CASSQGLSTNYGYTF	TGTGCCAGCAGCCAAGGACTTAGTACTAACTATGGCTACACCTTC
.	13	TRBV9	.	TRBJ2-3	CASSVEGQDTQYF	TGTGCCAGCAGCGTAGAGGGGCAAGATACGCAGTATTTT
.	14	TRBV6-5	few	TRBJ1-3	CASSYGAGKNTIYF	TGTGCCAGCAGTTACGGTGCAGGGAAGAACACCATATATTTT
TRBD2	15	TRBV5-5	.	TRBJ2-3	CASSGRGGPADTQYF	TGTGCCAGCAGCGGCCGGGGGGGCCCCGCAGATACGCAGTATTTT
.	13	TRBV30	once	TRBJ1-5	CAWSAMSGQPQHF	TGTGCCTGGAGTGCAATGTCAGGGCAGCCCCAGCATTTT
.	19	TRBV30	.	TRBJ1-1	CAWSGGATGFVLGSTEAFF	TGTGCCTGGAGCGGGGGTGCTACAGGATTTGTCCTCGGGAGTACTGAAGCTTTCTTT
.	13	TRBV11-3	.	TRBJ2-1	CASSLGTTNEQFF	TGTGCCAGCAGCTTGGGGACCACCAATGAGCAGTTCTTC
.	11	TRBV6-5	once	TRBJ2-7	CASSEPYEQYF	TGTGCCAGCAGTGAACCCTACGAGCAGTACTTC
.	14	TRBV7-9	.	TRBJ2-5	CASSPEVQGETQYF	TGTGCCAGCAGCCCTGAGGTACAGGGTGAGACCCAGTACTTC
.	16	TRBV11-2	once	TRBJ2-3	CASSLGSTASTDTQYF	TGTGCCAGCAGCTTAGGGTCGACAGCTAGCACAGATACGCAGTATTTT
.	13	TRBV29-1	.	TRBJ1-4	CSVETGDREKLFF	TGCAGCGTTGAAACAGGTGATCGGGAAAAACTGTTTTTT
TRBD1	17	TRBV4-2	.	TRBJ1-2	CASSQEDRGGTGYGYTF	TGTGCCAGCAGCCAAGAGGACCGAGGGGGGACAGGATATGGCTACACCTTC
.	13	TRBV18	.	TRBJ2-2	CASSPERAGELFF	TGTGCCAGCTCACCAGAGAGGGCCGGGGAGCTGTTTTTT
.	12	TRBV6-1	.	TRBJ1-5	CASDRPNQPQHF	TGTGCCAGTGACAGGCCCAATCAGCCCCAGCATTTT
.	13	TRBV11-2	few	TRBJ1-6	CASSSSYNSPLHF	TGTGCCAGCAGCTCGTCTTATAATTCACCCCTCCACTTT
.	17	TRBV19	.	TRBJ2-2	CATSRGPGRGANGELFF	TGTGCCACCAGTAGAGGCCCCGGAAGAGGGGCGAACGGGGAGCTGTTTTTT
.	15	TRBV6-1	.	TRBJ1-3	CASSERVAGGHTIYF	TGTGCCAGCAGTGAAAGGGTAGCCGGCGGACACACCATATATTTT
.	15	TRBV2	.	TRBJ2-5	CASSGTGALQETQYF	TGTGCCAGCAGTGGGACGGGGGCCCTCCAAGAGACCCAGTACTTC
.	15	TRBV9	.	TRBJ2-2	CASSVGTANTGELFF	TGTGCCAGCAGCGTAGGGACAGCGAACACCGGGGAGCTGTTTTTT
TRBD1	15	TRBV11-2	.	TRBJ2-4	CASSPSGTGGNIQYF	TGTGCCAGCAGCCCGTCCGGGACAGGGGGAAACATTCAGTACTTC
TRBD1	15	TRBV10-3	.	TRBJ1-1	CAISGGGQLNTEAFF	TGTGCCATCAGCGGGGGGGGACAGCTGAACACTGAAGCTTTCTTT
.	16	TRBV6-4	.	TRBJ2-3	CASSDWGPPGTDTQYF	TGTGCCAGCAGTGATTGGGGGCCCCCCGGGACAGATACGCAGTATTTT
.	14	TRBV11-3	.	TRBJ2-1	CASSLISGPNEQFF	TGTGCCAGCAGCCTGATTTCGGGTCCCAATGAGCAGTTCTTC
.	14	TRBV4-1	.	TRBJ2-7	CASSLFPGGAEQYF	TGCGCCAGCAGCCTCTTTCCTGGGGGGGCCGAACAGTACTTC
.	13	TRBV6-5	few	TRBJ1-5	CASSSSTGQPQHF	TGTGCCAGCAGCTCTTCAACGGGACAGCCCCAGCATTTT
.	14	TRBV7-8	.	TRBJ2-5	CASSLGYRKETQYF	TGTGCCAGCAGCTTAGGGTACAGGAAAGAGACCCAGTACTTC
TRBD2	13	TRBV29-1	.	TRBJ2-3	CSVRGLHSDTQYF	TGCAGCGTTCGGGGACTACACTCAGATACGCAGTATTTT
.	13	TRBV4-2	.	TRBJ2-5	CASSHPQGWTQYF	TGTGCCAGCAGCCACCCCCAAGGTTGGACCCAGTACTTC
.	16	TRBV5-1	.	TRBJ2-2	CASSSGQKLLAGELFF	TGCGCCAGCAGCTCTGGACAAAAACTCTTAGCCGGGGAGCTGTTTTTT
.	16	TRBV4-1	.	TRBJ2-3	CASSRGIRQTTDTQYF	TGCGCCAGCAGCCGGGGGATTAGACAGACCACAGATACGCAGTATTTT
.	11	TRBV12-2	.	TRBJ2-1	CASRPVNEQFF	TGTGCAAGTCGCCCAGTCAATGAGCAGTTCTTC
.	15	TRBV6-6	.	TRBJ1-6	CASSARDSYNSPLHF	TGTGCCAGCAGTGCCCGTGATTCCTATAATTCACCCCTCCACTTT
.	16	TRBV4-1	once	TRBJ1-1	CASSQEDTGLNTEAFF	TGCGCCAGCAGCCAAGAGGATACGGGGTTGAACACTGAAGCTTTCTTT
TRBD2	17	TRBV9	.	TRBJ2-2	CATTAGDSPRDTGELFF	TGTGCCACCACAGCGGGGGACTCCCCTCGGGATACCGGGGAGCTGTTTTTT
TRBD1	15	TRBV19	.	TRBJ2-1	CASSSDRGPQNEQFF	TGTGCCAGTAGTAGCGACAGGGGGCCCCAGAATGAGCAGTTCTTC
.	12	TRBV9	once	TRBJ1-2	CASSVVDGGYTF	TGTGCCAGCAGCGTAGTTGATGGTGGCTACACCTTC
.	15	TRBV28	.	TRBJ1-6	CASSRSGIYNSPLHF	TGTGCCAGCAGTAGATCCGGGATCTATAATTCACCCCTCCACTTT
.	13	TRBV5-4	few	TRBJ2-1	CASSLVGGHEQFF	TGTGCCAGCAGCTTGGTTGGAGGGCATGAGCAGTTCTTC
.	13	TRBV7-2	.	TRBJ1-6	CASTYGGSQTLHF	TGTGCCAGTACCTACGGCGGGTCGCAAACCCTCCACTTT
.	13	TRBV7-2	.	TRBJ2-5	CASSQEVAETQYF	TGTGCCAGCAGCCAGGAGGTTGCAGAGACCCAGTACTTC